Below are 21 T cell receptor beta chains sequenced from a single sample in a study of T cell responses to AZD1222 COVID-19 vaccine. The protocol was immunoSEQ multiplex PCR, while the TCRdb copy is restricted to in-frame clones and leaves out a portion. The sample has about 120,000 clones; roughly 91% are singletons. This sample comprised peripheral blood, obtained 28 days after the second AZD1222 dose. The receptors here all came from an adult who received the AZD1222 COVID-19 vaccine.

This chain uses TRBV29-1 with TRBJ1-1, with D possibly TRBD1 on 5 matching bases. Per germline, CDR1 SQVTM and CDR2 ANQGSEA. There are 12 residues in the CDR3. V lost 4 bases, J lost 6 bases, and 12 bases lay in between. The CDR3 region has the DNA TGCAGCGTTGGGTGGGGGATGGCTGAAGCTTTCTTT. This codes for CSVGWGMAEAFF.

V and J are TRBV6-5 and TRBJ1-2; 7 nucleotides align to TRBD1. The trim removed 6 bases at V and 4 bases at J, leaving 11 bases unmatched. CDR1 is MNHEY, CDR2 SVGAGI, per germline. The CDR3 is 15 residues long. DNA of the CDR3: TGTGCCAGCAGCCACTCCCAGGGGGAAATCTATGGCTACACCTTC. Protein: CASSHSQGEIYGYTF.

The chain is built from TRBV30 and TRBJ1-5; D call uncertain. CDR1 GTSNPN and CDR2 SVGIG come from the germline V gene (reference sequence). V lost 2 bases, J lost 0 bases, and 11 bases lay in between. The CDR3 runs to 15 residues. Here the CDR3 reads CAWSPGSYSNQPQHF. The CDR3, as DNA: TGTGCCTGGAGTCCGGGCAGTTATAGCAATCAGCCCCAGCATTTT. The whole variable domain, remainder taken from reference TRBV30 and TRBJ1-5, is SQTIHQWPATLVQPVGSPLSLECTVEGTSNPNLYWYRQAAGRGLQLLFYSVGIGQISSEVPQNLSASRPQDRQFILSSKKLLLSDSGFYLCAWSPGSYSNQPQHFGDGTRLSIL.

Only a few counts were recorded for this clone. This chain connects TRBV7-2 to TRBJ1-1, with 9 bases aligning to TRBD1. The CDR3 consists of 16 residues. CDR1 is SGHTA and CDR2 is FQGNSA in the germline V gene. V shed 1 base and J 3 bases; nucleotides not matched to a gene: 6. CDR3 region: CASSLGGTGLDTEAFF. The CDR3 bases are TGTGCCAGCAGCTTAGGAGGGACAGGGTTGGACACTGAAGCTTTCTTT.

V and J are TRBV25-1 and TRBJ1-4; TRBD1 is a possible D gene (5 bases). Germline V gene lookup returns CDR1 MGHDK and CDR2 SYGVNS. The ends were cut back, 3 bases at V and 8 bases at J, with 13 bases in the middle. The CDR3 loop spans 14 amino acids. The DNA for the CDR3 is TGTGCCAGCAGTGAGCGACAGAAACGGGAAAAACTGTTTTTT. Protein: CASSERQKREKLFF.

The CDR3: CASSGQGIEQYF. CDR3 nucleotide sequence: TGTGCCAGCAGCGGACAGGGGATAGAGCAGTACTTC. This chain uses TRBV6-5 with TRBJ2-7; 9 bases are shared with TRBD1. V lost 6 bases and J lost 7; bases outside the gene matches: 4. CDR1 and CDR2 from the germline V gene are MNHEY and SVGAGI. There are 12 residues in the CDR3.

This clone was seen only once. This sequence joins TRBV5-1 and TRBJ2-7; the D gene is possibly TRBD2 (5 bases). CDR3 size: 14 residues. V lost 4 bases and J 2 bases, leaving 13 bases between the germline ends. CDR1 and CDR2 (germline): SGHRS, YFSETQ. The CDR3 bases are TGCGCCAGCAGCCCCAGGACTGAGGCCTACGAGCAGTACTTC. Amino acid sequence: CASSPRTEAYEQYF.

The rearrangement uses TRBV5-4 and TRBJ2-5; the D gene could be TRBD1 or TRBD2 (5 bases each). Trimming removed 0 bases at V and 7 bases at J, with 22 bases between. The CDR3 extends over 17 amino acids. The germline V gene has CDR1 SGHNT and CDR2 YYREEE (reference sequence). CDR3 DNA sequence: TGTGCCAGCAGCTTGGGGACCCCGGGACCCCGATTAAGGACCCAGTACTTC. Residues: CASSLGTPGPRLRTQYF.

The genes are TRBV7-7 and TRBJ2-2, with D hard to call. This CDR3 region has 13 residues. Germline values: CDR1 SSHAT, CDR2 FNYEAQ (reference sequence). V lost 5 bases and J 7 bases, leaving 11 bases between the germline ends. CDR3 DNA sequence: TGTGCCAGCAGCCCCCAGCACGGCGGGGAGCTGTTTTTT. This sequence encodes CASSPQHGGELFF.

The table lists this clone with a few counts. The rearrangement links TRBV5-1 to TRBJ2-7, with 11 bases that match TRBD2. Germline loops: CDR1 SGHRS, CDR2 YFSETQ. The CDR3 is 16 residues long. V was clipped by 4 bases and J by 0 bases; unmatched bases: 6. The CDR3 DNA sequence: TGCGCCAGCAGCCCTGGACTAGCGGGTATCTCCTACGAGCAGTACTTC. Protein: CASSPGLAGISYEQYF.

This clone was observed a handful of times. The chain has TRBV19 and TRBJ1-6; 7 bases align to TRBD1. Germline trimming cut 6 bases from V and 6 bases from J; bases unmatched to any gene: 8. This CDR3 has 15 amino acids. Germline CDR1 LNHDA, CDR2 SQIVND (reference sequence). The CDR3 sequence is CASRGDSGINSPLHF. For the CDR3, the DNA is TGTGCCAGTAGAGGGGACAGTGGAATTAATTCACCCCTCCACTTT. Full variable domain (remainder filled in from reference TRBV19 and TRBJ1-6): DGGITQSPKYLFRKEGQNVTLSCEQNLNHDAMYWYRQDPGQGLRLIYYSQIVNDFQKGDIAEGYSVSREKKESFPLTVTSAQKNPTAFYLCASRGDSGINSPLHFGNGTRLTVT.

This sequence joins TRBV5-1 and TRBJ1-4; D gene uncertain. Germline CDR1 and CDR2: SGHRS and YFSETQ. This CDR3 has 16 amino acids. V lost 2 bases and J 3 bases, leaving 14 bases between the germline ends. CDR3 DNA: TGCGCCAGCAGCTTATTTGAACGAGGGCCTAATGAAAAACTGTTTTTT. It yields the protein CASSLFERGPNEKLFF.

The chain carries TRBV6-5 and TRBJ2-5; D perhaps matches TRBD2 (6 bases). V gave up 4 bases and J gave up 5 bases, with 14 bases separating them. This CDR3 comprises 14 residues. Germline-derived CDR1 and CDR2 are MNHEY and SVGAGI. As DNA, the CDR3 is TGTGCCAGCAGTTCTCTGGGGGGTTCGGAGACCCAGTACTTC. It is translated as CASSSLGGSETQYF.

The chain employs TRBV28 and TRBJ2-7; 7 nucleotides align to TRBD2. V gave up 6 bases and J gave up 5 bases; unmatched junction bases: 7. This CDR3 is built from 13 residues. The germline V gene encodes CDR1 MDHEN and CDR2 SYDVKM. This chain's CDR3 is CASRRLAPDEQYF. The CDR3 DNA is TGTGCCAGCAGGCGACTAGCCCCGGACGAGCAGTACTTC.

This clone was recorded only once. CDR3 protein: CASSQVLETQYF. The CDR3 region has the DNA TGTGCCAGCAGCCAAGTGCTAGAGACCCAGTACTTC. V is TRBV3-1 (or the pseudogene TRBV3-2) and J is TRBJ2-5, with unresolved D. The V and J ends lost 1 base and 4 bases respectively, with 4 bases between them. Germline values: CDR1 LGHDT, CDR2 YNNKEL (reference sequence). The CDR3 loop spans 12 amino acids.

The chain combines TRBV14 with TRBJ1-1, with no clear D. The germline V and J ends were trimmed by 4 bases and 0 bases, with 21 bases remaining between them. The CDR3 totals 18 residues. Looked up from germline, CDR1 is SGHDN and CDR2 is FVKESK. This CDR3 is CASSLLPMRTIMNTEAFF. CDR3 DNA: TGTGCCAGCAGCCTCCTCCCTATGCGGACTATAATGAACACTGAAGCTTTCTTT.

The chain links TRBV21-1 to TRBJ1-6. TRBV21-1 is a pseudogene segment. This CDR3 has 15 residues. This chain's CDR3 is CASSKVTGLNSPLHF. DNA of the CDR3: TGTGCCAGCAGCAAAGTGACCGGGCTCAATTCACCCCTCCACTTT.

The chain employs TRBV5-1 and TRBJ1-2; unclear D gene. CDR1 and CDR2 from the germline V gene are SGHRS and YFSETQ. With 1 base removed from V and 6 bases from J, the gap between germline ends came to 10 bases. The CDR3 is 13 amino acids. CDR3 nucleotide sequence: TGCGCCAGCAGCTTGAATCGGCTCCATGGCTACACCTTC. Its protein product is CASSLNRLHGYTF.

The chain employs TRBV6-2 or TRBV6-3 and TRBJ1-1; tentative D call: TRBD1 (5 bases). V shed 2 bases and J shed 4 bases, with 14 bases lying between them. Germline V CDR1 and CDR2: MNHEY, SVGEGT. CDR3 size: 15 residues. The CDR3: CASSYDGRVSTEAFF. The DNA of the CDR3 is TGTGCCAGCAGTTACGACGGCAGGGTATCCACTGAAGCTTTCTTT.

V and J are TRBV7-3 and TRBJ2-3; D is ambiguous. CDR1 and CDR2 from the germline V gene are SGHTA and FQGTGA. The CDR3 has 17 residues. Trimming stripped 5 bases from V and 0 bases from J, with 18 bases between. CDR3 sequence: CASSPRGRSPSTDTQYF. The DNA of the CDR3 is TGTGCCAGCAGCCCCCGTGGCAGGTCTCCTAGCACAGATACGCAGTATTTT.

The rearrangement joins TRBV14 to TRBJ1-2; 7 bases map to TRBD1. Losses at the gene ends were 3 bases for V and 7 bases for J; bases not matched to a gene: 8. The CDR3 has 14 residues. Germline loops: CDR1 SGHDN, CDR2 FVKESK. The CDR3 spells CASSHHTTGPGYTF. The CDR3 nucleotides are TGTGCCAGCAGCCACCACACGACAGGGCCTGGCTACACCTTC.